The entry below gives a single T cell receptor (beta chain) sequence along with its context. Its antigen is unknown. It was with 60 Vbeta and 13 Jbeta primers that the PCR ran. The method was immunoSEQ multiplex PCR; TCRdb's version includes in-frame clones alone and lacks a portion of them. The data hold some 200,000 clones, with roughly four fifths observed a single time. This record comes from a study of cytomegalovirus exposure and HLA in healthy donors. The wider study: Of all 400 or so donors who were genotyped, around 79% belonged to the Caucasian-associated ancestry cluster. Study results and caveats: The study had only CMV serostatus as immune exposure information.

Germline assignment: CDR1 MNHNY and CDR2 SVGAGI (reference sequence). This CDR3 spans 14 amino acids. The germline V and J ends were trimmed by 0 bases and 8 bases, with 13 bases remaining between them. The V call is TRBV6-6, the J call TRBJ1-2, with D uncertain. Source material: PBMCs. This sequence originates from a woman in her twenties or thirties in good health and CMV-seropositive. Written as DNA, the CDR3 is TGTGCCAGCAGTTACTCCTCGGGAACACGAGGCTACACCTTC. Amino acid sequence: CASSYSSGTRGYTF.